Following are 23 T cell receptor beta chains from one sample sequenced in a study of PD-1 blockade in classical Hodgkin lymphoma. Clones were sequenced by immunoSEQ multiplex PCR, and TCRdb holds only the in-frame ones, with some missing. The table records 50,000 or so clones, nearly 90% of them present only once. The time point denotes: cycle 4 day 1 (C4D1), after less than 7 weeks of nivolumab. The patients all showed relapse after autologous stem cell transplantation, while their brentuximab vedotin exposure varied. The sequencing used peripheral blood mononuclear cells (PBMCs), collected before the fourth cycle of nivolumab. These TCRs come from a human donor with classical Hodgkin lymphoma.

This chain joins TRBV7-9 and TRBJ2-1; no reliable D call. The CDR3 is 12 residues long. V lost 5 bases and J lost 10, with 12 bases in between. Germline assignment: CDR1 SEHNR and CDR2 FQNEAQ (reference sequence). The CDR3 loop reads CASSLPTAEQFF. In DNA form, the CDR3 reads TGTGCCAGCAGCCTGCCGACGGCGGAGCAGTTCTTC.

The chain links TRBV27 to TRBJ1-5, with D hard to call. The CDR3 spans 14 residues. V dropped 3 bases and J dropped 1 base, with 7 bases sitting between them. CDR1 is MNHEY and CDR2 is SMNVEV in the germline V gene (reference sequence). The CDR3 sequence: CASSFSGSNQPQHF. CDR3 bases: TGTGCCAGCAGTTTTTCGGGGAGCAATCAGCCCCAGCATTTT.

V and J are TRBV7-6 and TRBJ1-1, with D unresolved. CDR1 is SGHVS and CDR2 is FNYEAQ in the germline V gene. The length of the CDR3 is 14 residues. Trimming pared 3 bases from V and 1 base from J, leaving 9 bases between. For the CDR3, the DNA is TGTGCCAGCAGCTTGTCGGGCCAGAACACTGAAGCTTTCTTT. Translation gives CASSLSGQNTEAFF.

This sequence joins TRBV5-8 and TRBJ2-2; tentative D call: TRBD2 (5 bases). The CDR3 extends over 16 amino acids. Germline V gene sequence: CDR1 SGHTS, CDR2 YDEGEE. Between the trimmed V and J ends, which lost 1 base and 4 bases, there was a span of 14 bases. The CDR3 region has the DNA TGTGCCAGCAGCTTGAATGCGAGGGTGGGCACCGGGGAGCTGTTTTTT. It translates to CASSLNARVGTGELFF. Looking up the rest from reference TRBV5-8 and TRBJ2-2 gives the full variable domain: EAGVTQSPTHLIKTRGQQATLRCSPISGHTSVYWYQQALGLGLQFLLWYDEGEERNRGNFPPRFSGRQFPNYSSELNVNALELEDSALYLCASSLNARVGTGELFFGEGSRLTVL.

This clone has a single count. This chain joins TRBV6-5 and TRBJ2-3; weak D call: TRBD2 (5 bases). Germline CDR1 is MNHEY and CDR2 is SVGAGI. Trimming cost V 2 bases and J 2 bases, with 14 bases left between them. The CDR3 runs 16 residues. CDR3: CASSYRDFFSTDTQYF. CDR3 nucleotide sequence: TGTGCCAGCAGTTACCGGGATTTCTTCTCCACAGATACGCAGTATTTT.

The chain links TRBV30 to TRBJ1-5; 8 bases are a match to TRBD1. From germline, CDR1 is GTSNPN and CDR2 SVGIG (reference sequence). The V segment lost 3 bases and the J segment 6 bases; nucleotides outside the gene matches: 7. The CDR3 is made up of 14 amino acids. Written as DNA, the CDR3 is TGTGCCTGGAGGAAGACAGGGGAGGGTCAGCCCCAGCATTTT. The encoded protein is CAWRKTGEGQPQHF.

This sequence joins TRBV6-5 and TRBJ2-1, with D tentatively TRBD1 or TRBD2 (6 bases each). Between the trimmed V and J ends, which lost 2 bases and 4 bases, there was a span of 12 bases. Germline-derived CDR1 and CDR2 are MNHEY and SVGAGI. The CDR3 has 15 amino acids. The CDR3 DNA follows: TGTGCCAGCAGTTACGGGGGGCTCGGTTACAATGAGCAGTTCTTC. Protein sequence: CASSYGGLGYNEQFF.

Comment on this clone: One junction end does not reproduce the germline sequence, and a read error may be involved. The chain is built from TRBV25-1 and TRBJ1-4, with 7 bases identical to TRBD1. Looked up from germline, CDR1 is MGHDK and CDR2 is SYGVNS. The CDR3 spans 18 residues. CDR3: CASSQYRTGLYGNEKLFF. CDR3 DNA sequence: TGTGCCAGCAGTCAATATCGGACAGGCCTCTATGGTAATGAAAAACTGTTTTTT.

The chain joins TRBV19 to TRBJ2-5, with 10 bases aligning to TRBD1. Germline assignment: CDR1 LNHDA and CDR2 SQIVND (reference sequence). V trimming: 1 base; J trimming: 5 bases; junction bases outside the gene matches: 1. This CDR3 has 14 residues. The CDR3 DNA follows: TGTGCCAGTAGTATAGGGACAGGGGGGGAGACCCAGTACTTC. It yields the protein CASSIGTGGETQYF.

This chain joins TRBV11-2 and TRBJ2-5; no clear D. Germline V gene data show CDR1 as SGHAT and CDR2 as FQNNGV. V lost 3 bases to trimming and J lost 3 bases, with 5 bases between them. This CDR3 is built from 12 residues. The CDR3 is CASSFAEETQYF. As DNA, the CDR3 is TGTGCCAGCAGCTTCGCCGAAGAGACCCAGTACTTC.

V usage is TRBV6-6 and J usage is TRBJ2-7, with D tentatively TRBD2 (6 bases). The germline V gene has CDR1 MNHNY and CDR2 SVGAGI (reference sequence). V lost 3 bases, J lost 0 bases, and 9 bases lay in between. The CDR3 sequence is 14 residues long. The CDR3 DNA is TGTGCCAGCAGTTATCTAGCGTCCTCCTACGAGCAGTACTTC. It yields the protein CASSYLASSYEQYF.

The chain joins TRBV5-6 to TRBJ1-5; possibly TRBD1 for D (5 bases). CDR1 is SGHDT and CDR2 is YYEEEE in the germline V gene. CDR3 length: 16 residues. Trimming removed 0 bases from V and 2 bases from J, with 12 bases in between. CDR3 sequence (DNA): TGTGCCAGCAGCTTGGCTGCGGGGCACGGCAATCAGCCCCAGCATTTT. Protein sequence: CASSLAAGHGNQPQHF. The whole variable domain, remainder taken from reference TRBV5-6 and TRBJ1-5, is DAGVTQSPTHLIKTRGQQVTLRCSPKSGHDTVSWYQQALGQGPQFIFQYYEEEERQRGNFPDRFSGHQFPNYSSELNVNALLLGDSALYLCASSLAAGHGNQPQHFGDGTRLSIL.

The V and J genes are TRBV29-1 and TRBJ2-5, with D unclear. The CDR3 is 12 residues long. Germline assignment: CDR1 SQVTM and CDR2 ANQGSEA. Trimming took 2 bases from V and 5 from J, leaving 9 bases between them. The CDR3 sequence: CSVEQGPETQYF. Here the CDR3 DNA reads TGCAGCGTTGAACAAGGTCCGGAGACCCAGTACTTC.

The chain employs TRBV6-5 and TRBJ1-5, with 7 bases aligning to TRBD1. CDR3 length: 15 amino acids. Trimming at V came to 9 bases and at J to 5 bases, leaving 13 bases not matched to a gene. The V gene's germline CDR1 is MNHEY and CDR2 SVGAGI. CDR3 loop: CASGTAGKGDQPQHF. The DNA for the CDR3 is TGTGCCAGTGGGACAGCGGGGAAGGGGGATCAGCCCCAGCATTTT.

The CDR3 loop reads CASSHPGTKNIQYF. In DNA, the CDR3 is TGCGCCAGCAGCCACCCGGGGACCAAAAACATTCAGTACTTC. This chain uses TRBV4-1 with TRBJ2-4, with TRBD2 as a possible D gene (5 bases). There are 14 residues in the CDR3. V gave up 3 bases and J gave up 2 bases, with 8 bases separating them. Germline V CDR1 and CDR2: MGHRA, YSYEKL.

This clone was detected once. The chain carries TRBV21-1 and TRBJ1-5; the table's D gene call, TRBD1, was not cross checked with the DNA. TRBV21-1 is tagged as a pseudogene. The CDR3 is 17 residues long. The CDR3 DNA reads as TGTGCCAGCAGCAAAGCCCCTTTTGACAGGCAGGGTCAGCCCCAGCATTTT. Amino acids: CASSKAPFDRQGQPQHF.

This chain connects TRBV6-1 to TRBJ2-7; no reliable D call. CDR3 length equals 13 residues. With 3 bases removed from V and 3 bases from J, the gap between germline ends came to 9 bases. Germline CDR1 and CDR2: MNHNS and SASEGT. This chain's CDR3 is CASSDRQRYEQYF. The CDR3, as DNA: TGTGCCAGCAGTGATCGTCAGCGCTACGAGCAGTACTTC.

The V gene is TRBV18, the J gene TRBJ2-1; TRBD2 agrees at 10 bases. The V gene end was trimmed by 4 bases and the J gene end by 7 bases; junction bases not matched to a gene: 13. Germline V CDR1 and CDR2: KGHSH, LQKENI. This CDR3 comprises 17 residues. CDR3 DNA: TGTGCCAGCTCACGGTCGCTTATAGCGGGAGGCGCAAATGAGCAGTTCTTC. It specifies CASSRSLIAGGANEQFF.

The chain combines TRBV5-1 with TRBJ1-1, with unresolved D. CDR3 length equals 12 residues. The V end lost 0 bases, the J end lost 8 bases, and 8 bases lay between the germline ends. Germline V CDR1 and CDR2: SGHRS, YFSETQ. In nucleotides, the CDR3 is TGCGCCAGCAGCTTGGCGGCGGACGAAGCTTTCTTT. It is translated as CASSLAADEAFF.

The chain couples TRBV7-9 to TRBJ1-5; D remains unclear. CDR1 is SEHNR and CDR2 is FQNEAQ in the germline V gene (reference sequence). Trimming pared 1 base from V and 0 bases from J, leaving 13 bases between. CDR3 length: 17 amino acids. CDR3 residues: CASSLEGAPDSNQPQHF. Here the CDR3 DNA reads TGTGCCAGCAGCTTAGAAGGTGCTCCTGATAGCAATCAGCCCCAGCATTTT.

This chain joins TRBV12-5 and TRBJ2-1, with 9 bases identical to TRBD2. Per the germline V gene, CDR1 is LGHNT and CDR2 is FRNRAP. The CDR3 contains 17 residues. Germline trimming cut 0 bases from V and 6 bases from J; bases unmatched to any gene: 9. This chain's CDR3 is CASGLVPGLAGSNEQFF. DNA of the CDR3: TGTGCTAGTGGTTTGGTGCCGGGACTAGCCGGAAGCAATGAGCAGTTCTTC.

This rearrangement joins TRBV29-1 to TRBJ2-7; D uncertain. V dropped 7 bases and J dropped 3 bases, with 7 bases sitting between them. The CDR3 contains 10 residues. Germline CDR1 SQVTM, CDR2 ANQGSEA. The CDR3 DNA reads TGCAGCGCCACAGACTACGAGCAGTACTTC. As protein: CSATDYEQYF.

The V call is TRBV11-2, the J call TRBJ2-1; D is unresolved. Trimming took off 4 bases at V and 0 bases at J, with 13 bases between the two ends. This CDR3 has 16 residues. Germline V gene data show CDR1 as SGHAT and CDR2 as FQNNGV. The DNA of the CDR3 is TGTGCCAGCAGCTCACCTTGGAAGAGCTCCTACAATGAGCAGTTCTTC. Translation gives CASSSPWKSSYNEQFF.